The 27 T cell receptor beta chains presented below share a single source sample, sequenced in a study of blood T cells in healthy people across ages. Next came a second PCR, run for roughly 6 to 11 cycles, which used a sample-barcoded 5' primer along with a J-beta primer mix. From the 5' RACE reads, TCRdb called clonotypes with MiXCR, one entry per CDR3 protein. The profile shows more than 1,000,000 distinct CDR3 sequences, less than 25% of them singletons. These same records also appear under a second study, on T cells of mothers and their children.

Source material: blood. These receptors all stem from a girl aged 2 to 9 in good health.

This chain uses TRBV5-5 with TRBJ2-2, with TRBD2 matching 10 bases. Trimming took 4 bases from V and 2 from J; bases not matched to a gene: 5. The V gene's germline CDR1 is SGHKS and CDR2 YYEKEE (reference sequence). The CDR3 runs 16 residues. The CDR3 here is CASSTASGSNTGELFF. CDR3 DNA: TGTGCCAGCAGCACTGCTAGCGGGAGTAACACCGGGGAGCTGTTTTTT.

This clonotype was seen a handful of times. V and J are TRBV27 and TRBJ2-7; a possible D gene is TRBD1 (6 bases). Germline V gene data show CDR1 as MNHEY and CDR2 as SMNVEV (reference sequence). The CDR3 extends over 14 amino acids. Trimming shortened V by 4 bases and J by 3 bases, and 13 bases separated the two germline ends. CDR3: CASSWGQGLYEQYF. CDR3 DNA sequence: TGTGCCAGCAGTTGGGGGCAGGGCCTCTACGAGCAGTACTTC.

The chain carries TRBV29-1 and TRBJ2-7; 10 positions agree with TRBD2. The CDR3 length is 14 residues. From germline, CDR1 is SQVTM and CDR2 ANQGSEA. V trimming: 7 bases; J trimming: 7 bases; junction bases outside the gene matches: 13. The CDR3 region has the DNA TGCAGCGCCATAGGGGCTAGCGGGGGAGGAGAGCAGTACTTC. This encodes CSAIGASGGGEQYF.

The chain is built from TRBV10-3 and TRBJ1-2, with 7 bases identical to TRBD1. CDR1 is ENHRY, CDR2 SYGVKD, per germline. The CDR3 is 13 residues long. Trimming cost V 7 bases and J 1 base; bases outside gene matches: 3. In DNA form, the CDR3 reads TGTGCCATCATGCAGGGGGATAACTATGGCTACACCTTC. Encoded protein: CAIMQGDNYGYTF.

This clonotype showed up just a few times. This chain uses TRBV20-1 with TRBJ2-7, with D hard to call. Trimming left V 5 bases short and J 6 bases short, with 14 bases between. This CDR3 contains 12 residues. CDR1 is DFQATT and CDR2 is SNEGSKA in the germline V gene (reference sequence). CDR3 sequence: CSASSRLSEQYF. As DNA, the CDR3 is TGCAGTGCTTCGTCGCGGTTGAGCGAGCAGTACTTC.

In this sample, this clonotype turned up a few times. The chain is built from TRBV10-2 and TRBJ1-4; D is unresolved. The CDR3 is made up of 16 amino acids. Germline V gene lookup returns CDR1 WSHSY and CDR2 SAAADI. V lost 10 bases to trimming and J lost 8 bases, with 26 bases between them. The CDR3 DNA sequence: TGCGCCACCGACCCCCCTCCCGTAGGGTGCGAGGAAAAACTGTTTTTT. It codes for CATDPPPVGCEEKLFF.

This clonotype was recorded only once. The V call is TRBV5-1, the J call TRBJ1-6; D gene ambiguous. Deletions cut 4 bases from V and 7 bases from J, with 12 bases between. The CDR3 loop spans 14 amino acids. Germline lookup yields CDR1 SGHRS and CDR2 YFSETQ. In DNA form, the CDR3 reads TGCGCCAGCAGCACTGCCGGTTGGAATTCACCCCTCCACTTT. It yields the protein CASSTAGWNSPLHF.

The chain combines TRBV19 with TRBJ2-6; no clear D gene. Germline CDR1 LNHDA, CDR2 SQIVND (reference sequence). Trimming removed 7 bases at V and 4 bases at J, with 17 bases between. The CDR3 extends over 16 amino acids. The CDR3 here is CASTVGGRDGANVLTF. Written as DNA, the CDR3 is TGTGCCAGTACGGTGGGTGGGCGCGACGGGGCCAACGTCCTGACTTTC.

The chain has TRBV7-8 and TRBJ2-7; TRBD2 matches 7 bases. Germline V gene sequence: CDR1 SGHVS, CDR2 FQNEAQ. There are 17 residues in the CDR3. The ends lost 2 bases at V and 2 bases at J; junction bases unmatched: 12. This CDR3 is CASSLRAGWYWAYEQYF. Written as DNA, the CDR3 is TGTGCCAGCAGCTTAAGAGCGGGGTGGTATTGGGCCTACGAGCAGTACTTC. The full variable domain, completed using reference TRBV7-8 and TRBJ2-7, is GAGVSQSPRYKVAKRGQDVALRCDPISGHVSLFWYQQALGQGPEFLTYFQNEAQLDKSGLPSDRFFAERPEGSVSTLKIQRTQQEDSAVYLCASSLRAGWYWAYEQYFGPGTRLTVT.

There are a few counts of this clonotype. This sequence joins TRBV29-1 and TRBJ2-1; 10 bases map to TRBD2. Germline lookup yields CDR1 SQVTM and CDR2 ANQGSEA. The CDR3 has 17 residues. The V gene end was trimmed by 1 base and the J gene end by 0 bases; junction bases not matched to a gene: 6. CDR3 region: CSVEVWASGSSYNEQFF. The DNA of the CDR3 is TGCAGCGTTGAAGTTTGGGCTAGCGGGAGCTCCTACAATGAGCAGTTCTTC.

The CDR3 DNA reads TGTGCCAGCAGTCCTACACGACAGGGGGACTACGAGCAGTACTTC. This codes for CASSPTRQGDYEQYF. The genes are TRBV11-3 and TRBJ2-5; 9 bases agree with TRBD1. The DNA end lines up better with TRBJ2-7; the J call may be wrong. This CDR3 spans 15 amino acids. Germline V gene data show CDR1 as SGHNT and CDR2 as YENEEA.

V is TRBV6-5 and J is TRBJ1-6, with TRBD1 matching 7 bases. Germline V gene sequence: CDR1 MNHEY, CDR2 SVGAGI. The V gene end was trimmed by 0 bases and the J gene end by 0 bases; junction bases not matched to a gene: 5. This CDR3 contains 18 residues. DNA for the CDR3: TGTGCCAGCAGTTACTCACGGACAGGCAGCTCCTATAATTCACCCCTCCACTTT. Translating gives CASSYSRTGSSYNSPLHF.

In this sample, this clonotype turned up a few times. The rearrangement joins TRBV20-1 to TRBJ2-7, with D uncertain. Trimming took 1 base from V and 2 from J, leaving 9 bases between them. Germline V lookup: CDR1 DFQATT, CDR2 SNEGSKA (reference sequence). The CDR3 sequence is 13 residues long. CDR3 protein: CSARGAATYEQYF. The CDR3, as DNA: TGCAGTGCTAGAGGGGCGGCGACCTACGAGCAGTACTTC.

The chain combines TRBV7-9 with TRBJ1-1, with a tentative D call TRBD1 (6 bases). Per the germline V gene, CDR1 is SEHNR and CDR2 is FQNEAQ (reference sequence). Trimming cost V 1 base and J 6 bases, with 21 bases left between them. CDR3 length: 17 residues. The CDR3 DNA reads TGTGCCAGCAGCTTAGTCGGGACACAAGGGGGGGGCTCTGAAGCTTTCTTT. Translation: CASSLVGTQGGGSEAFF. Full variable domain (outside the CDR3, taken from reference TRBV7-9 and TRBJ1-1): DTGVSQNPRHKITKRGQNVTFRCDPISEHNRLYWYRQTLGQGPEFLTYFQNEAQLEKSRLLSDRFSAERPKGSFSTLEIQRTEQGDSAMYLCASSLVGTQGGGSEAFFGQGTRLTVV.

This clonotype was observed a handful of times. This CDR3 is CSVELANTGELFF. DNA of the CDR3: TGCAGCGTTGAACTAGCGAACACCGGGGAGCTGTTTTTT. The chain employs TRBV29-1 and TRBJ2-2, with unresolved D. Germline V gene lookup returns CDR1 SQVTM and CDR2 ANQGSEA. This CDR3 has 13 residues. Between the trimmed V and J ends, which lost 2 bases and 0 bases, there was a span of 4 bases.

This chain uses TRBV25-1 with TRBJ2-2; weak D call: TRBD1 (5 bases). Trimming shortened V by 7 bases and J by 3 bases, and 15 bases separated the two germline ends. Germline V gives CDR1 MGHDK, CDR2 SYGVNS. The CDR3 is made up of 15 amino acids. CDR3 DNA sequence: TGTGCCAGCACCCCTCAGGGAAGGGACACCGGGGAGCTGTTTTTT. It codes for CASTPQGRDTGELFF.

The V and J genes are TRBV28 and TRBJ2-5; a weak D match, TRBD1 (5 bases). The CDR3 length is 13 residues. Germline CDR1 is MDHEN and CDR2 is SYDVKM. Between the trimmed V and J ends, which lost 5 bases and 2 bases, there was a span of 9 bases. The CDR3 DNA reads as TGTGCCAGCAGTGAAAGACAGCAAGAGACCCAGTACTTC. It yields the protein CASSERQQETQYF.

V gene TRBV5-1 combines with J gene TRBJ2-1, with a tentative D call TRBD2 (6 bases). Trimming removed 10 bases at V and 6 bases at J, with 17 bases between. CDR1 and CDR2 (germline): SGHRS, YFSETQ. The CDR3 length is 13 residues. Written as DNA, the CDR3 is TGCGCCTCACGGCGGGACCTACCCAATGAGCAGTTCTTC. Translating it yields CASRRDLPNEQFF.

This clonotype occurred a few times. At one of its ends the junction is not consistent with the germline gene, which may arise from a read error. V gene TRBV5-1 combines with J gene TRBJ2-5, with D perhaps TRBD1 or TRBD2 (6 bases each). Germline V CDR1 and CDR2: SGHRS, YFSETQ. The length of the CDR3 is 15 residues. The CDR3 region has the DNA TGCGCCAGCAGCTTGGAAGGGGGAGGTGCGGAGACCCAGTGCTTC. This codes for CASSLEGGGAETQCF.

This clonotype was found a few times. This sequence joins TRBV25-1 and TRBJ2-1; weak D call: TRBD2 (5 bases). This CDR3 is built from 15 residues. Trimming stripped 4 bases from V and 0 bases from J, with 10 bases between. CDR1 and CDR2 (germline): MGHDK, SYGVNS. Here the CDR3 reads CASSATGNSYNEQFF. The CDR3 nucleotides are TGTGCCAGCAGTGCAACCGGGAACTCCTACAATGAGCAGTTCTTC.

In this sample, this clonotype turned up a few times. This chain links TRBV20-1 with TRBJ2-3, with D tentatively TRBD2 (6 bases). In germline, CDR1 is DFQATT, CDR2 SNEGSKA (reference sequence). The CDR3 consists of 16 residues. The V and J ends lost 0 bases and 2 bases respectively, with 15 bases between them. The CDR3 protein is CSARDLFSGPTDTQYF. DNA of the CDR3: TGCAGTGCTAGAGATCTTTTTAGCGGACCCACAGATACGCAGTATTTT.

CDR3 in amino acids: CSARDTSMNTEAFF. In DNA, the CDR3 is TGCAGCGCCCGGGACACTTCAATGAACACTGAAGCTTTCTTT. The chain joins TRBV29-1 to TRBJ1-1; the D gene is possibly TRBD1 (6 bases). CDR3 length equals 14 residues. The V end lost 7 bases, the J end lost 0 bases, and 15 bases lay between the germline ends. Germline V lookup: CDR1 SQVTM, CDR2 ANQGSEA.

This chain links TRBV29-1 with TRBJ2-2; no firm D call. The germline gives CDR1 SQVTM, CDR2 ANQGSEA. Between the trimmed V and J ends, which lost 5 bases and 4 bases, there was a span of 8 bases. The CDR3 consists of 12 residues. The chain's CDR3 is CSVPLGTGELFF. For the CDR3, the DNA is TGCAGCGTTCCGCTCGGCACCGGGGAGCTGTTTTTT.

The chain links TRBV5-1 to TRBJ1-4, with D unclear. CDR1 SGHRS and CDR2 YFSETQ come from the germline V gene. Trimming removed 3 bases at V and 8 bases at J, with 14 bases between. CDR3 length: 14 residues. The CDR3 DNA reads as TGCGCCAGCAGCTCGGCCCCCCGGAACGAAAAACTGTTTTTT. This gives the protein CASSSAPRNEKLFF.

The chain joins TRBV6-2 or TRBV6-3 to TRBJ2-5; no definite D call. Trimming removed 6 bases from V and 0 bases from J, with 8 bases in between. The CDR3 totals 13 residues. Germline V gene lookup returns CDR1 MNHEY and CDR2 SVGEGT. The CDR3 reads CASRETYQETQYF. The CDR3 DNA reads as TGTGCCAGCAGAGAGACGTACCAAGAGACCCAGTACTTC.

This clonotype was picked up a small number of times. A read error may account for a junction end that differs from germline. The chain recombines TRBV3-1 with TRBJ2-7; no firm D call. The CDR3 consists of 15 residues. Germline-derived CDR1 and CDR2 are LGHDT and YNNKEL (reference sequence). DNA for the CDR3: TGTGCCAGAAGAGAAATTCAGCCTCCTTCCTACGAGCGGTACTTC. This codes for CARREIQPPSYERYF.

To note about this clonotype: One junction end does not reproduce the germline sequence, and a read error may be involved. The CDR3 DNA reads TGTGCCAGCAGCGACGAGATCCAAGGGACCCAGTACTTC. It specifies CASSDEIQGTQYF. The chain carries TRBV11-1 and TRBJ2-5; unclear D gene. CDR1 SGHAT and CDR2 FQDESV come from the germline V gene (reference sequence). CDR3 size: 13 residues.